This TCR beta chain was profiled in a study of tumor and adjacent non-tumor tissue in lung cancer. About the research overall: On average, productive TCRbeta reads reached some 4.4 million per sample.

TCRbeta libraries were built with three rounds of nested PCR, modified from ARM-PCR. Via MiXCR, TCRdb re-called the multiplex PCR reads, giving one row per CDR3 protein. This sample has approximately 77,000 distinct CDR3 sequences, with approximately 80% found just once. This sample's RNA came from whole unsorted tissue. This non-tumor lung sample came from over 3 cm beyond the tumor edge. CDR1 and CDR2 from the germline V gene are SGHAT and FQNNGV. There are 18 residues in the CDR3. Trimming cost V 6 bases and J 3 bases, with 21 bases left between them. The chain links TRBV11-2 to TRBJ2-6; TRBD1 or TRBD2 may be the D gene (5 bases each). Material for sequencing was distant non-tumor lung tissue. This TCR came from a man aged 55 to 70 with non-small cell lung cancer. The CDR3 loop is CASSPISGGAIGANVLTF. CDR3 nucleotides: TGTGCCAGCAGTCCAATTAGTGGGGGAGCCATTGGGGCCAACGTCCTGACTTTC.